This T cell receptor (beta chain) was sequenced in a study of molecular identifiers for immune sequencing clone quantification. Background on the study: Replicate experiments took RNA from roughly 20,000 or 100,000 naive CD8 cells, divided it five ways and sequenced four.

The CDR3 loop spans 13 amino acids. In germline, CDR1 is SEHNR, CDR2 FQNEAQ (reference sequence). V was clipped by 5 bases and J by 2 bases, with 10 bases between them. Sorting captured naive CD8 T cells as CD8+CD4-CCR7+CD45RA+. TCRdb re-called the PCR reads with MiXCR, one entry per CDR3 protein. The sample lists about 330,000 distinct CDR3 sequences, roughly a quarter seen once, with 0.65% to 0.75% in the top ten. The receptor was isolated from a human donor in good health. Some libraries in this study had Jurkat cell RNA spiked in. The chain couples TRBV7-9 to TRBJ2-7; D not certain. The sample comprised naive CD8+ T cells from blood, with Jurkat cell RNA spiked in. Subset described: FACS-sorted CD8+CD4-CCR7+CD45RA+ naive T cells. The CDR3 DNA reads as TGTGCCAGCAGCCTTTTGTTCCCCTACGAGCAGTACTTC. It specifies CASSLLFPYEQYF.